These 9 T cell receptor beta chains share one sample of origin, sequenced in a study of blood T cell repertoires in COVID-19 (dated by TCRdb to 2018 to 2020). Library prep was done by the immunoSEQ multiplex PCR assay. Held by TCRdb, this immuneACCESS table contains in-frame sequences only and omits some clones. Under half of the omission traces to an unresolved V gene where checked; the cause of the rest is unknown. The sample data list under 200,000 clones, and about 83% of these were observed just once. The ten largest clones take up about 4% of the sample. The specimen sequenced was peripheral blood. These receptors were collected from a man aged 18-30 years with active or convalescent COVID-19.

The V call is TRBV5-1, the J call TRBJ2-3; D is unresolved. Germline V gene lookup returns CDR1 SGHRS and CDR2 YFSETQ. Trimming stripped 6 bases from V and 1 base from J, with 21 bases between. The CDR3 runs 17 residues. In nucleotides, the CDR3 is TGCGCCAGCACTAGTTTTCCGCCTGGAGCTCGCACAGATACGCAGTATTTT. Residues: CASTSFPPGARTDTQYF.

This chain joins TRBV6-1 and TRBJ1-2; 8 nucleotides agree with TRBD1. The junction had 21 bases not matched to a gene; V was cut back by 6 bases and J by 0 bases. The germline V gene encodes CDR1 MNHNS and CDR2 SASEGT. The CDR3 has 20 amino acids. The CDR3 DNA reads as TGTGCCAGCAGAGAACTCGCCCCGAGGTCAGGGGGCCTTACTAACTATGGCTACACCTTC. Encoded protein: CASRELAPRSGGLTNYGYTF.

V gene TRBV7-2 combines with J gene TRBJ2-1, with 7 bases matching TRBD2. The CDR3 is made up of 15 amino acids. Germline CDR1 reads SGHTA; CDR2 reads FQGNSA. V trimming: 6 bases; J trimming: 6 bases; junction bases outside the gene matches: 11. The CDR3 spells CASRSGGGRPNEQFF. The CDR3 coding sequence is TGTGCCAGCAGATCTGGCGGCGGGAGACCCAATGAGCAGTTCTTC.

Only one count was recorded for this clone. V gene TRBV9 combines with J gene TRBJ2-1; D might be TRBD2 (5 bases). V lost 4 bases and J 4 bases, leaving 18 bases between the germline ends. The CDR3 runs 16 residues. Germline CDR1 SGDLS, CDR2 YYNGEE. The CDR3, as DNA: TGTGCCAGCAGCCCCCTGAGGGCGAACCGGTACAATGAGCAGTTCTTC. Translating gives CASSPLRANRYNEQFF.

V is TRBV9 and J is TRBJ2-5, with D possibly TRBD1 on 5 matching bases. Per germline, CDR1 SGDLS and CDR2 YYNGEE. The CDR3 spans 12 residues. V was cut by 1 base and J by 6 bases, with 7 bases left in between. In DNA, the CDR3 is TGTGCCAGCAGCGTAACAGGACAGACCCAGTACTTC. Protein sequence: CASSVTGQTQYF.

The chain has TRBV4-3 and TRBJ2-7; weak D call: TRBD1 (5 bases). Trimming stripped 1 base from V and 5 bases from J, with 9 bases between. CDR3 length: 13 amino acids. From germline, CDR1 is LGHNA and CDR2 YSLEER. CDR3 protein: CASSQGGDHEQYF. Here the CDR3 DNA reads TGCGCCAGCAGCCAAGGGGGCGACCACGAGCAGTACTTC.

This clone has more than one count but fewer than ten. The rearrangement joins TRBV24-1 to TRBJ2-7, with 8 bases fitting TRBD2. Germline values: CDR1 KGHDR, CDR2 SFDVKD. This CDR3 comprises 17 residues. V shed 9 bases and J 0 bases; nucleotides not matched to a gene: 15. The CDR3: CATSLGDGGGPSYEQYF. The CDR3 DNA reads TGTGCCACCTCTCTCGGCGACGGGGGGGGGCCCTCCTACGAGCAGTACTTC.

The chain combines TRBV6-5 with TRBJ2-7, with 7 bases identical to TRBD1. CDR1 MNHEY and CDR2 SVGAGI come from the germline V gene. V shed 7 bases, J shed 6 bases, and the junction held 15 bases outside the gene matches. The length of the CDR3 is 15 residues. CDR3 coding DNA: TGTGCCAGCACTGTGGGATACAGGGGTAGGGGCGAGCAGTACGTC. Translating it yields CASTVGYRGRGEQYV.

This chain connects TRBV10-3 to TRBJ1-2; 8 bases are a match to TRBD1. The germline V gene has CDR1 ENHRY and CDR2 SYGVKD. CDR3 length: 13 residues. V lost 5 bases to trimming and J lost 9 bases; unmatched junction nucleotides: 8. The CDR3 protein is CAISYRGEESYTF. The CDR3 coding sequence is TGTGCCATCAGTTACAGGGGGGAGGAGAGCTACACCTTC.